This TCR beta chain was observed in a study of radiotherapy plus CTLA-4 blockade in lung cancer. Study context: With 31% of patients having disease control, objective responses were seen in 15% to 20%.

The method was immunoSEQ multiplex PCR; TCRdb's version includes in-frame clones alone and lacks a portion of them. The sample carries 90,000 to 100,000 clones, around 79% recorded once. Chemo-refractory metastatic non-small-cell lung cancer patients were treated with focal radiation plus CTLA-4 blockade with ipilimumab. Whole-study results and caveats: In blood, early T cell clone dynamics reportedly predicted response best, together with interferon-beta.

J was trimmed by 4 bases and V by 2 bases; bases with no gene match: 10. Per the germline V gene, CDR1 is MDHEN and CDR2 is SYDVKM. The CDR3 totals 17 residues. This clone occurred once. Its antigen is still unknown. Specimen: peripheral blood, collected from a patient treated with radiotherapy plus ipilimumab. The genes are TRBV28 and TRBJ1-5, with 8 bases lining up with TRBD1. This TCR was sampled from a human donor with non-small cell lung cancer who had a partial response to radiotherapy plus ipilimumab. Some clones in this sample may be carry-over from other donors' samples. The CDR3 loop is CASSLPSTGGRNQPQHF. The CDR3 DNA sequence: TGTGCCAGCAGTTTACCCTCTACAGGGGGAAGAAATCAGCCCCAGCATTTT.